These 27 T cell receptor beta chains came from one sample sequenced in a study of cytomegalovirus exposure and HLA in healthy donors. Produced via immunoSEQ multiplex PCR; TCRdb's table is partial and in-frame only. Of about 310,000 clones listed, approximately 88% are singletons. The sample comprised PBMCs. These receptors were obtained from a man aged 25 to 45 in good health and CMV-seronegative.

This chain uses TRBV5-1 with TRBJ1-4, with 9 bases lining up with TRBD1. Trimming took 2 bases from V and 8 from J; bases not matched to a gene: 4. Germline lookup yields CDR1 SGHRS and CDR2 YFSETQ. CDR3 length: 14 amino acids. The CDR3: CASSFTGGREKLFF. CDR3 coding DNA: TGCGCCAGCAGCTTTACAGGGGGCAGGGAAAAACTGTTTTTT.

J is TRBJ1-2 and V is TRBV7-9; tentatively, D is TRBD1 (5 bases). V was cut by 1 base and J by 7 bases, with 16 bases left in between. The CDR3 spans 15 residues. Germline loops: CDR1 SEHNR, CDR2 FQNEAQ (reference sequence). Written as DNA, the CDR3 is TGTGCCAGCAGCTTAGTTGCAGGGTCCATTATTGGCTACACCTTC. Amino acids: CASSLVAGSIIGYTF.

The CDR3 DNA sequence: TGTGCCAGTAGTCAAACAGTTTCGAACACTGAAGCTTTCTTT. The encoded protein is CASSQTVSNTEAFF. The chain couples TRBV19 to TRBJ1-1, with D hard to call. V dropped 5 bases and J dropped 1 base, with 11 bases sitting between them. Germline V gives CDR1 LNHDA, CDR2 SQIVND (reference sequence). The CDR3 consists of 14 residues. Full variable domain (missing parts from reference TRBV19 and TRBJ1-1): DGGITQSPKYLFRKEGQNVTLSCEQNLNHDAMYWYRQDPGQGLRLIYYSQIVNDFQKGDIAEGYSVSREKKESFPLTVTSAQKNPTAFYLCASSQTVSNTEAFFGQGTRLTVV.

Turning to this clone: The identical CDR3 is also encoded by other nucleotide sequences in the sample. The chain uses TRBV5-6 and TRBJ2-7, with 8 nucleotides matching TRBD1. The length of the CDR3 is 15 residues. Trimming at V came to 4 bases and at J to 0 bases, leaving 6 bases not matched to a gene. Germline CDR1 reads SGHDT; CDR2 reads YYEEEE. The DNA for the CDR3 is TGTGCCAGCAGCCCGCAGGGGGCAAGCTCCTACGAGCAGTACTTC. Translation gives CASSPQGASSYEQYF.

This clone came up a few times. The chain employs TRBV2 and TRBJ1-5, with a possible D match to TRBD1 (5 bases). CDR1 and CDR2 from the germline V gene are SNHLY and FYNNEI. This CDR3 is built from 14 residues. V gave up 1 base and J gave up 5 bases, with 9 bases separating them. CDR3 DNA: TGTGCCAGCAGTGAAGAGGCGGGACATCAGCCCCAGCATTTT. This gives the protein CASSEEAGHQPQHF.

This clone was found once. The chain couples TRBV4-2 to TRBJ2-3; 8 bases map to TRBD2. CDR1 is LGHNA and CDR2 is YNFKEQ in the germline V gene. Germline trimming cut 3 bases from V and 4 bases from J; bases unmatched to any gene: 3. The CDR3 runs to 14 residues. The chain's CDR3 is CASSQGLGPDTQYF. The CDR3 DNA is TGTGCCAGCAGCCAGGGACTAGGACCAGATACGCAGTATTTT.

The chain combines TRBV7-2 with TRBJ1-4; no firm D call. The CDR3 sequence is 16 residues long. The V and J ends lost 2 bases and 1 base respectively, with 11 bases between them. Germline V gene sequence: CDR1 SGHTA, CDR2 FQGNSA. CDR3 sequence reads: CASSLYSRLTNEKLFF. CDR3 nucleotides: TGTGCCAGCAGCTTATACAGCAGGCTAACTAATGAAAAACTGTTTTTT.

This clone was seen a handful of times. This chain links TRBV27 with TRBJ2-7, with TRBD2 identical over 11 bases. V shed 9 bases and J 1 base; nucleotides not matched to a gene: 5. Germline CDR1 is MNHEY and CDR2 is SMNVEV (reference sequence). The CDR3 consists of 14 residues. CDR3: CASQTSGASYEQYF. CDR3 DNA sequence: TGTGCCAGTCAGACTAGCGGGGCTTCCTACGAGCAGTACTTC.

Here the CDR3 reads CASSGTGRQETQYF. CDR3 coding DNA: TGTGCCAGCAGTGGGACAGGGAGGCAAGAGACCCAGTACTTC. The chain combines TRBV6-1 with TRBJ2-5; 8 bases are shared with TRBD1. Trimming took 4 bases from V and 2 from J; bases not matched to a gene: 3. Per germline, CDR1 MNHNS and CDR2 SASEGT. The CDR3 contains 14 residues.

The chain couples TRBV19 to TRBJ1-1; 9 nucleotides match TRBD1. The CDR3 is 19 amino acids. The J segment lost 4 bases and the V segment lost 3 bases, leaving 18 bases of the junction unmatched. Germline V gene lookup returns CDR1 LNHDA and CDR2 SQIVND (reference sequence). As DNA, the CDR3 is TGTGCCAGTAGTATTAGTATTCTTTTAGTGGGACAGGGCCCCACTGAAGCTTTCTTT. As protein: CASSISILLVGQGPTEAFF.

The genes are TRBV15 and TRBJ1-5; D gene unclear. The CDR3 has 14 residues. The V end lost 1 base, the J end lost 6 bases, and 10 bases lay between the germline ends. The germline V gene has CDR1 LNHNV and CDR2 YYDKDF (reference sequence). The CDR3 coding sequence is TGTGCCACCAGCAGAGGTACCCTCAGTCAGCCCCAGCATTTT. Its translation is CATSRGTLSQPQHF. The full variable domain, completed using reference TRBV15 and TRBJ1-5, is DAMVIQNPRYQVTQFGKPVTLSCSQTLNHNVMYWYQQKSSQAPKLLFHYYDKDFNNEADTPDNFQSRRPNTSFCFLDIRSPGLGDTAMYLCATSRGTLSQPQHFGDGTRLSIL.

The CDR3 DNA is TGTGCCAGCCCCGGGGCGGGACAGGGAATCTATGGCTACACCTTC. This codes for CASPGAGQGIYGYTF. V gene TRBV2 combines with J gene TRBJ1-2, with 9 bases identical to TRBD1. The J segment lost 4 bases and the V segment lost 8 bases, leaving 11 bases of the junction unmatched. Germline V lookup: CDR1 SNHLY, CDR2 FYNNEI. The CDR3 spans 15 residues. The full variable domain, rest sourced from reference TRBV2 and TRBJ1-2, is EPEVTQTPSHQVTQMGQEVILRCVPISNHLYFYWYRQILGQKVEFLVSFYNNEISEKSEIFDDQFSVERPDGSNFTLKIRSTKLEDSAMYFCASPGAGQGIYGYTFGSGTRLTVV.

V and J are TRBV6-6 and TRBJ2-7; a weak D match, TRBD1 (6 bases). Trimming stripped 6 bases from V and 5 bases from J, with 14 bases between. CDR1 is MNHNY and CDR2 is SVGAGI in the germline V gene (reference sequence). This CDR3 region has 13 residues. CDR3 nucleotide sequence: TGTGCCAGCAGCACCGGACAGTACAACGAGCAGTACTTC. Its translation: CASSTGQYNEQYF.

The chain joins TRBV30 to TRBJ2-2; TRBD2 matches at 10 bases. Germline CDR1 GTSNPN, CDR2 SVGIG (reference sequence). J gave up 4 bases and V 5 bases, and 7 bases lay outside the gene matches. The CDR3 totals 15 residues. The CDR3 region is CAWEAGGQGTGELFF. The CDR3 nucleotides are TGTGCCTGGGAAGCGGGGGGGCAGGGCACCGGGGAGCTGTTTTTT. The whole variable domain, filled in from reference TRBV30 and TRBJ2-2, reads SQTIHQWPATLVQPVGSPLSLECTVEGTSNPNLYWYRQAAGRGLQLLFYSVGIGQISSEVPQNLSASRPQDRQFILSSKKLLLSDSGFYLCAWEAGGQGTGELFFGEGSRLTVL.

The rearrangement uses TRBV5-1 and TRBJ2-1, with 10 bases lining up with TRBD2. The CDR3 is 15 amino acids. Germline V CDR1 and CDR2: SGHRS, YFSETQ. Trimming removed 4 bases from V and 7 bases from J; junction bases left unmatched: 8. The DNA of the CDR3 is TGCGCCAGCAGCATCGGACTAGCGGATCTTAATGAGCAGTTCTTC. Encoded protein: CASSIGLADLNEQFF.

This sequence joins TRBV6-1 and TRBJ2-7; D is ambiguous. V lost 8 bases and J 7 bases, leaving 21 bases between the germline ends. CDR3 length: 14 amino acids. From germline, CDR1 is MNHNS and CDR2 SASEGT. In DNA, the CDR3 is TGTGCCAGCGTGGCCACCCTACCGCGGCGGGAGCAGTACTTC. Translating gives CASVATLPRREQYF.

The rearrangement joins TRBV7-7 to TRBJ1-6; 9 bases line up with TRBD1. Trimming at V came to 3 bases and at J to 6 bases, leaving 9 bases not matched to a gene. CDR1 and CDR2 (germline): SSHAT, FNYEAQ (reference sequence). This CDR3 comprises 17 residues. Written as DNA, the CDR3 is TGTGCCAGCAGCTTCGGACAGGGGCGAATAGGTAATTCACCCCTCCACTTT. It specifies CASSFGQGRIGNSPLHF.

DNA of the CDR3: TGCGCCAGCAGCCATCGTTCTCAGGGGAATGAAAAACTGTTTTTT. It specifies CASSHRSQGNEKLFF. The rearrangement uses TRBV4-1 and TRBJ1-4, with D perhaps matching TRBD1 (6 bases). The CDR3 contains 15 residues. Germline loops: CDR1 MGHRA, CDR2 YSYEKL. Trimming pared 3 bases from V and 5 bases from J, leaving 13 bases between.

The chain recombines TRBV5-8 with TRBJ2-7; tentatively, D is TRBD2 (5 bases). The V gene's germline CDR1 is SGHTS and CDR2 YDEGEE. The CDR3 spans 13 residues. The V gene lost 7 bases and the J gene lost 1 base, with 12 bases spanning the gap. The CDR3 loop reads CASRGGFSYEQYF. The CDR3 coding sequence is TGTGCCAGCCGGGGTGGCTTTTCCTACGAGCAGTACTTC.

Worth noting for this clone: Other DNA sequences in this specimen translate into the identical CDR3. The rearrangement joins TRBV29-1 to TRBJ1-1; D not certain. Looked up from germline, CDR1 is SQVTM and CDR2 is ANQGSEA. This CDR3 is built from 12 residues. V was trimmed by 2 bases and J by 2 bases, leaving 6 bases between them. Here the CDR3 DNA reads TGCAGCGTTGAAACTGAAAACACTGAAGCTTTCTTT. Translation gives CSVETENTEAFF.

The chain recombines TRBV7-9 with TRBJ2-1, with 7 bases fitting TRBD1. V dropped 5 bases and J dropped 3; count of bases not matched to a gene: 16. CDR3 size: 18 residues. In germline, CDR1 is SEHNR, CDR2 FQNEAQ (reference sequence). The CDR3 protein is CASSIRAGGRRYYNEQFF. CDR3 nucleotide sequence: TGTGCCAGCAGCATACGGGCAGGGGGACGTAGGTACTACAATGAGCAGTTCTTC.

CDR3 protein: CASSYRTSGESYEQYF. The CDR3 bases are TGTGCCAGCAGCTACCGGACTAGCGGGGAATCCTACGAGCAGTACTTC. This chain uses TRBV7-2 with TRBJ2-7; TRBD2 matches at 12 bases. The CDR3 consists of 16 residues. J gave up 1 base and V 4 bases, and 5 bases lay outside the gene matches. CDR1 is SGHTA and CDR2 is FQGNSA in the germline V gene.

This chain joins TRBV14 and TRBJ1-1; perhaps TRBD1 as D (6 bases). Germline values: CDR1 SGHDN, CDR2 FVKESK. The CDR3 loop spans 19 amino acids. Trimming left V 2 bases short and J 1 base short, with 23 bases between. CDR3 region: CASSQQSGDLLTSNTEAFF. The CDR3 nucleotides are TGTGCCAGCAGCCAACAATCAGGGGATTTACTTACCTCGAACACTGAAGCTTTCTTT.

The chain recombines TRBV6-5 with TRBJ1-2, with TRBD1 as a possible D gene (6 bases). V dropped 6 bases and J dropped 4 bases, with 15 bases sitting between them. This CDR3 contains 14 residues. Germline V gives CDR1 MNHEY, CDR2 SVGAGI. The CDR3 DNA follows: TGTGCCAGCAGCTCCAGGGGCATGAGCTATGGCTACACCTTC. Its protein product is CASSSRGMSYGYTF.

The V and J genes are TRBV5-1 and TRBJ2-6, with D hard to call. Between the trimmed V and J ends, which lost 0 bases and 0 bases, there was a span of 7 bases. CDR1 SGHRS and CDR2 YFSETQ come from the germline V gene. CDR3 size: 16 residues. The chain's CDR3 is CASSLDGSSGANVLTF. CDR3 nucleotides: TGCGCCAGCAGCTTGGACGGGTCCTCTGGGGCCAACGTCCTGACTTTC. The variable domain in full, completed from reference TRBV5-1 and TRBJ2-6, reads KAGVTQTPRYLIKTRGQQVTLSCSPISGHRSVSWYQQTPGQGLQFLFEYFSETQRNKGNFPGRFSGRQFSNSRSEMNVSTLELGDSALYLCASSLDGSSGANVLTFGAGSRLTVL.

Only a few counts were recorded for this clone. The gene calls are TRBV30 and TRBJ1-2, with a tentative D call TRBD1 (6 bases). Per the germline V gene, CDR1 is GTSNPN and CDR2 is SVGIG (reference sequence). Trimming shortened V by 6 bases and J by 2 bases, and 13 bases separated the two germline ends. CDR3 length: 13 amino acids. CDR3 loop: CACTPTGNYGYTF. DNA of the CDR3: TGTGCCTGTACGCCCACAGGGAACTATGGCTACACCTTC.

The CDR3: CASSFLAGATYNEQFF. The DNA for the CDR3 is TGTGCCAGCAGCTTCTTAGCGGGGGCCACCTACAATGAGCAGTTCTTC. The V and J genes are TRBV7-9 and TRBJ2-1, with TRBD2 matching over 9 bases. The ends lost 3 bases at V and 2 bases at J; junction bases unmatched: 5. Germline values: CDR1 SEHNR, CDR2 FQNEAQ (reference sequence). This CDR3 is 16 amino acids long.